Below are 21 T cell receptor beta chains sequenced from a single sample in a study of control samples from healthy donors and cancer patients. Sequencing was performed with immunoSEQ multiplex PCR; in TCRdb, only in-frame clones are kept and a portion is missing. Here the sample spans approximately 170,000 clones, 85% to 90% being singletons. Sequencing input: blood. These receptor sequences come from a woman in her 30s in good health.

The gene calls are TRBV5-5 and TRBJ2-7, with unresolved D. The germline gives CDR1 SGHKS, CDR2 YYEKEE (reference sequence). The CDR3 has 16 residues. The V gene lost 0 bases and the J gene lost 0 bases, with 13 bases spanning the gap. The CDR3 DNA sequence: TGTGCCAGCAGCTTGGCCCTGGGGATGGGCTCCTACGAGCAGTACTTC. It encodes CASSLALGMGSYEQYF.

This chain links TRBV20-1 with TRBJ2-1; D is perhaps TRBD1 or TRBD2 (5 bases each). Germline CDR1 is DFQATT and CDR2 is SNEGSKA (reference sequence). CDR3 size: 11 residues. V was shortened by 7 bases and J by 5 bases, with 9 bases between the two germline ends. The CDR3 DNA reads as TGCAGTGTTGGGACCCACAATGAGCAGTTCTTC. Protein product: CSVGTHNEQFF.

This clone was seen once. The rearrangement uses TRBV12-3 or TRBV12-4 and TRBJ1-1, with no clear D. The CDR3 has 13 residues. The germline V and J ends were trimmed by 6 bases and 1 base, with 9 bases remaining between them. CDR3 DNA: TGTGCCAGCAGGGGTAACAAGAACACTGAAGCTTTCTTT. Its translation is CASRGNKNTEAFF.

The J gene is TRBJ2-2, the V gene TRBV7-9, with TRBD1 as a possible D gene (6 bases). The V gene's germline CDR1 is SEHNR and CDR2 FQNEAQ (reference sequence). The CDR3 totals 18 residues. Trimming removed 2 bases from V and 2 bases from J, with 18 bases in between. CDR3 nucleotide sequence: TGTGCCAGCAGCTTAAGAGGGGGTGAGACAGTTAACACCGGGGAGCTGTTTTTT. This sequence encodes CASSLRGGETVNTGELFF.

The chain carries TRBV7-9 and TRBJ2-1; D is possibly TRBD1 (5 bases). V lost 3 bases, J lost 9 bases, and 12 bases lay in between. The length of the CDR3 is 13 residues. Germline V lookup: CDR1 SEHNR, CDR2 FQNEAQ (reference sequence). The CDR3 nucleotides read TGTGCCAGCAGCTTCCCTCAGGGTACTGAGCAGTTCTTC. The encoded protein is CASSFPQGTEQFF.

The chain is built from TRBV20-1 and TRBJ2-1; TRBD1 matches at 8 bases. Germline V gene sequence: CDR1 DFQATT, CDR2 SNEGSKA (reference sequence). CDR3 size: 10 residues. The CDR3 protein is CSPTGDEQFF. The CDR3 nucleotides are TGCAGCCCGACAGGGGATGAGCAGTTCTTC.

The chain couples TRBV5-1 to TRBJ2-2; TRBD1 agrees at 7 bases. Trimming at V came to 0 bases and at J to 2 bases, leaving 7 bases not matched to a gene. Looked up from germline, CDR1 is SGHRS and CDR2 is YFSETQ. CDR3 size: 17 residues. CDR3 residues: CASSLDRGRGNTGELFF. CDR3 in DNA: TGCGCCAGCAGCTTGGACAGGGGTAGAGGAAACACCGGGGAGCTGTTTTTT.

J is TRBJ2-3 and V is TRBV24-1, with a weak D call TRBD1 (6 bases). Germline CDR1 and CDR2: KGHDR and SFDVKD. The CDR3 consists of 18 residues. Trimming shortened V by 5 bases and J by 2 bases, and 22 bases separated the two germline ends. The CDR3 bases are TGTGCCACCAGTGCCACATGGGGTCAGGACAGAACCACAGATACGCAGTATTTT. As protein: CATSATWGQDRTTDTQYF.

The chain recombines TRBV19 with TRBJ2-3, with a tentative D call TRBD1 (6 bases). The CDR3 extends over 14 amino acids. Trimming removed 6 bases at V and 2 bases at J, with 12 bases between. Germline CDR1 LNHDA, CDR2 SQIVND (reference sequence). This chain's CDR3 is CASRDSLSTDTQYF. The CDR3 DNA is TGTGCCAGTAGGGACAGTTTATCCACAGATACGCAGTATTTT.

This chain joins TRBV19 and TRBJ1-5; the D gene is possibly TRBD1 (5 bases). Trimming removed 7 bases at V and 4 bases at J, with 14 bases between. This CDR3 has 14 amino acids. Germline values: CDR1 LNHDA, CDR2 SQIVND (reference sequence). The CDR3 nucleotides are TGTGCCAGTACCTTAGACAGCCTAAATCAGCCCCAGCATTTT. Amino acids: CASTLDSLNQPQHF.

CDR3 sequence reads: CASSPPALSGNTIYF. The CDR3 coding sequence is TGTGCCAGCAGCCCCCCAGCCCTTTCTGGAAACACCATATATTTT. This chain uses TRBV7-9 with TRBJ1-3; no definite D call. The CDR3 spans 15 residues. Germline-derived CDR1 and CDR2 are SEHNR and FQNEAQ (reference sequence). V was pared by 5 bases and J by 1 base, with 12 bases between.

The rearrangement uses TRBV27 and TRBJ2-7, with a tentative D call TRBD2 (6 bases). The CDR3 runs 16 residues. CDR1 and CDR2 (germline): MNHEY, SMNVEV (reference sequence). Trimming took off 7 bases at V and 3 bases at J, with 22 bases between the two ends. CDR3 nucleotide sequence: TGTGCCAGCACCCCCAGATCGGACGGACTATACTACGAGCAGTACTTC. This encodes CASTPRSDGLYYEQYF.

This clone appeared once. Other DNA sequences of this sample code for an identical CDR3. DNA of the CDR3: TGTGCCAGCAGCTCTGGGTCGGGGAATGAGCAGTTCTTC. Amino acids: CASSSGSGNEQFF. The rearrangement links TRBV11-3 to TRBJ2-1; perhaps TRBD2 as D (5 bases). This CDR3 spans 13 amino acids. V was shortened by 4 bases and J by 7 bases, with 11 bases between the two germline ends. Germline V gene data show CDR1 as SGHNT and CDR2 as YENEEA.

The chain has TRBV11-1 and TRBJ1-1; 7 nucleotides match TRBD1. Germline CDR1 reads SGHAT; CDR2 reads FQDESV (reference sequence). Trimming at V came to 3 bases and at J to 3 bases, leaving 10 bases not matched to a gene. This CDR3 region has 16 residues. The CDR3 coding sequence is TGTGCCAGCAGCTTCATGGCGTCCAGGGGGGACACTGAAGCTTTCTTT. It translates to CASSFMASRGDTEAFF. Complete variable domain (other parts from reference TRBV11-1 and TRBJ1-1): EAEVAQSPRYKITEKSQAVAFWCDPISGHATLYWYRQILGQGPELLVQFQDESVVDDSQLPKDRFSAERLKGVDSTLKIQPAELGDSAMYLCASSFMASRGDTEAFFGQGTRLTVV.

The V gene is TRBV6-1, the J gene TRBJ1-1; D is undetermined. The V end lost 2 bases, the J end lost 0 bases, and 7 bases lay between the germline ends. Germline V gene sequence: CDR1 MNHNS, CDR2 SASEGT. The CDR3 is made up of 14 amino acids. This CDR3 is CASSEWQMNTEAFF. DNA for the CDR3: TGTGCCAGCAGTGAATGGCAGATGAACACTGAAGCTTTCTTT.

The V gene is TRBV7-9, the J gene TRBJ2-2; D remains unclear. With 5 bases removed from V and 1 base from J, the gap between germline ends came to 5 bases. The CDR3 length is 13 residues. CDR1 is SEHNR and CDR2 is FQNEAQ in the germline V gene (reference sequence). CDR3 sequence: CASSPENTGELFF. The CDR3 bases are TGTGCCAGCAGCCCTGAGAACACCGGGGAGCTGTTTTTT.

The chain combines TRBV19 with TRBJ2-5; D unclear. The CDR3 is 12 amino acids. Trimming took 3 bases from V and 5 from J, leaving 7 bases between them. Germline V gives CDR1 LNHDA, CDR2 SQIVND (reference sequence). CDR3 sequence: CASSMGGETQYF. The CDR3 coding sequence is TGTGCCAGTAGTATGGGTGGGGAGACCCAGTACTTC.

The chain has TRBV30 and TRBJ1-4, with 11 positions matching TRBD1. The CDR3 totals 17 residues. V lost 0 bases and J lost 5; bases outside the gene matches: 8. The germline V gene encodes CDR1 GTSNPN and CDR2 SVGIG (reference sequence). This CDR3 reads CAWSVRDRGTLNEKLFF. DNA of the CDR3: TGTGCCTGGAGTGTCCGGGACAGGGGGACCTTAAATGAAAAACTGTTTTTT.

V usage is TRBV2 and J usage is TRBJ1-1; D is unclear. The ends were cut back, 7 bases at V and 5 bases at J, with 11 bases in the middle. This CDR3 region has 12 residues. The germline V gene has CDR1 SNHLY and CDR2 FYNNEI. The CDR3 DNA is TGTGCCAGCACCCTGATCGATACTGAAGCTTTCTTT. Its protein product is CASTLIDTEAFF.

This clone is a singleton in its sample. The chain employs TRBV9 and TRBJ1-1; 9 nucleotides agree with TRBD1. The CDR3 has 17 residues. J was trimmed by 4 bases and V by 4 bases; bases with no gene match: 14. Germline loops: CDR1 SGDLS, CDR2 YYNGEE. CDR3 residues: CASSPGQGRGRRTEAFF. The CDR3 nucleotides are TGTGCCAGCAGCCCGGGACAGGGAAGGGGGCGGCGCACTGAAGCTTTCTTT.

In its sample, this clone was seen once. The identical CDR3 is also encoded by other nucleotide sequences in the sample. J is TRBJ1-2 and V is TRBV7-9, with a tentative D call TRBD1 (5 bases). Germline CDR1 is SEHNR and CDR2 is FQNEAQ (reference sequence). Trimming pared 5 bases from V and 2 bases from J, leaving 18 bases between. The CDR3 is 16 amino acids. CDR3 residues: CASSNPGTGPNYGYTF. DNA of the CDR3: TGTGCCAGCAGCAACCCCGGGACGGGACCCAACTATGGCTACACCTTC. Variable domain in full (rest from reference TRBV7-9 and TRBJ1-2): DTGVSQNPRHKITKRGQNVTFRCDPISEHNRLYWYRQTLGQGPEFLTYFQNEAQLEKSRLLSDRFSAERPKGSFSTLEIQRTEQGDSAMYLCASSNPGTGPNYGYTFGSGTRLTVV.